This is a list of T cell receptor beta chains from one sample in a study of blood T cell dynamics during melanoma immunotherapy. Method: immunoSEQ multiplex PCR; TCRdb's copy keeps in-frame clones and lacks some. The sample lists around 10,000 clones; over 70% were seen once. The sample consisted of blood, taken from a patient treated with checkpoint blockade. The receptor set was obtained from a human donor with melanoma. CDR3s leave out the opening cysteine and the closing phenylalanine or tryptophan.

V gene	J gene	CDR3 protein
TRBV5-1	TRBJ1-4	ASSPAGGWEKLF
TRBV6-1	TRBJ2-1	ASSGASGRYNEQF
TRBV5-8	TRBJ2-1	ASSSGTSAYNEQF
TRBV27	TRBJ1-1	ASSSFPGQMNTEAF
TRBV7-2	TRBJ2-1	ASSGDGNYNEQF
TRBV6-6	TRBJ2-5	ASSYSRVAGETQY
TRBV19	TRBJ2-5	ASSTGWYQETQY
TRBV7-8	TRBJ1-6	ASSSDYNSPLH
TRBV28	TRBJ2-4	ASSPSTAKNIQY
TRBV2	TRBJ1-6	ASSEAQGFNSPLH
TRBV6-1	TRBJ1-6	ASRQGVSPLH
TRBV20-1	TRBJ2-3	SAARVTQY
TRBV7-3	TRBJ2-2	ASSPRTGGYTGELF
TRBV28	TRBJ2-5	ASSLLAAQETQY
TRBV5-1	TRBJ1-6	ASSLQGANSPLH
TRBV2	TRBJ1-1	ASRSGTPQSMNTEAF
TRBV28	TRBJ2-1	ASSISSGTYNEQF
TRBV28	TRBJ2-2	ASSPISLAGQNTGELF